The 5 T cell receptor beta chains below all came from one sample that was sequenced in a study of T-cell reconstitution after alpha-beta-depleted transplantation in children. Preparation of the TCRbeta library was carried out with unique molecular identifiers. TCRdb reprocessed the PCR reads with MiXCR, giving one entry per CDR3 protein. The sample includes just under 150,000 distinct CDR3 sequences, around 10% of them seen just once. The material was PBMCs, mostly from graft donor cells, obtained 180 days after TCRalphabeta/CD19-depleted stem cell transplant. These TCRs come from a female patient aged 2 to 10 who had a stem cell transplant for congenital amegakaryocytic thrombocytopenia, so the T cells may come from the graft donor.

This clonotype was recorded many times. The CDR3 DNA sequence: TGCGCCAGCAGCCAAGACAAACCCCTAGGGGAAAAACTGTTTTTT. Translated: CASSQDKPLGEKLFF. The chain uses TRBV4-1 and TRBJ1-4; D unclear. This CDR3 is built from 15 residues. Trimming took 0 bases from V and 8 from J, leaving 13 bases between them. Germline V lookup: CDR1 MGHRA, CDR2 YSYEKL.

The CDR3 nucleotides are TGTGCCAGCAGCTACCTCGGACAGGGGGCCCACGAGCAGTACTTC. Encoded protein: CASSYLGQGAHEQYF. This chain connects TRBV7-2 to TRBJ2-7; 11 nucleotides line up with TRBD1. The germline CDR1 and CDR2 sequences are SGHTA and FQGNSA. This CDR3 has 15 residues. With 4 bases clipped from V and 5 bases from J, the junction kept 7 bases outside the gene matches.

This clonotype was counted at least ten times. The chain carries TRBV5-1 and TRBJ2-3; 11 bases fit TRBD2. CDR1 and CDR2 (germline): SGHRS, YFSETQ. This CDR3 has 15 residues. Trimming removed 2 bases from V and 4 bases from J; junction bases left unmatched: 3. CDR3 bases: TGCGCCAGCAGCTTTAGCGGGGGGGCTGCAGATACGCAGTATTTT. Residues: CASSFSGGAADTQYF.

This clonotype was picked up many times. The chain couples TRBV5-8 to TRBJ2-7, with 11 nucleotides matching TRBD2. The trim removed 4 bases at V and 3 bases at J, leaving 6 bases unmatched. Per germline, CDR1 SGHTS and CDR2 YDEGEE. The CDR3 totals 15 residues. CDR3 sequence (DNA): TGTGCCAGCAGCCTGGGACTAGCGGCCTTCTACGAGCAGTACTTC. Residues: CASSLGLAAFYEQYF.

The table lists this clonotype with many counts. V gene TRBV6-5 combines with J gene TRBJ2-5; 7 bases fit TRBD1. CDR1 and CDR2 from the germline V gene are MNHEY and SVGAGI. The CDR3 covers 15 residues. V shed 6 bases, J shed 5 bases, and the junction held 12 bases outside the gene matches. CDR3 residues: CASSLGRGRSETQYF. The CDR3 DNA is TGTGCCAGCAGCCTTGGAAGGGGGCGTTCGGAGACCCAGTACTTC.